This T cell receptor (beta chain) appears in the sequencing data of a study of cytomegalovirus exposure and HLA in healthy donors. V was cut by 7 bases and J by 6 bases, with 13 bases left in between. Germline V gene lookup returns CDR1 SQVTM and CDR2 ANQGSEA. The CDR3 consists of 11 residues. This PCR relied on a set of 60 Vbeta primers and 13 Jbeta primers. The assay was immunoSEQ multiplex PCR, and TCRdb's table has in-frame clones only and misses some. The sample includes hundreds of thousands of clones, 60% to 80% of them seen just once. Sequenced: PBMCs. This clonotype originated in a young man in good health and CMV-seronegative. This sequence joins TRBV29-1 and TRBJ2-7; weak D call: TRBD1 (5 bases). CDR3 DNA sequence: TGCAGCGGGGGCGGCGTAGGCGAGCAGTACTTC. This encodes CSGGGVGEQYF.